These 22 T cell receptor beta chains originate from one sample sequenced in a study of blood T cells in healthy people across ages. A sample-barcoded 5' primer and a J-beta primer mix were used in a second PCR of roughly 7 to 11 cycles. TCRdb called the 5' RACE reads again in MiXCR, with one record for every CDR3 protein. The data show 1.4 million or so distinct CDR3 sequences, roughly 43% seen once. Sequenced sample: blood. These receptors were collected from a woman between 18 and 30 years old in good health.

CDR3 nucleotide sequence: TGTGCCAGCAGGGTACTAGCGGGGACAGATACGCAGTATTTT. This sequence encodes CASRVLAGTDTQYF. The chain employs TRBV27 and TRBJ2-3, with TRBD2 matching over 10 bases. With 6 bases clipped from V and 3 bases from J, the junction kept 3 bases outside the gene matches. Germline loops: CDR1 MNHEY, CDR2 SMNVEV (reference sequence). The CDR3 has 14 amino acids.

This clonotype was counted between two and nine times. The chain combines TRBV4-1 with TRBJ1-2; TRBD1 matches 7 bases. Germline loops: CDR1 MGHRA, CDR2 YSYEKL. This CDR3 spans 16 amino acids. With V trimmed by 1 base and J by 0 bases, 5 bases remained unmatched. CDR3 in amino acids: CASSQAPGTANYGYTF. DNA of the CDR3: TGCGCCAGCAGCCAAGCCCCAGGGACAGCTAACTATGGCTACACCTTC.

V gene TRBV4-1 combines with J gene TRBJ1-4, with D perhaps matching TRBD1 (5 bases). Trimming took 3 bases from V and 8 from J, leaving 16 bases between them. Germline values: CDR1 MGHRA, CDR2 YSYEKL. The CDR3 consists of 15 residues. The CDR3 nucleotides are TGCGCCAGCAGCCAGGAGGGACTTTATCGGGAAAAACTGTTTTTT. The encoded protein is CASSQEGLYREKLFF.

The chain couples TRBV25-1 to TRBJ2-1; unclear D gene. V lost 6 bases to trimming and J lost 8 bases, with 8 bases between them. Germline V gene lookup returns CDR1 MGHDK and CDR2 SYGVNS. This CDR3 contains 11 residues. CDR3 loop: CASRMWYEQFF. CDR3 sequence (DNA): TGTGCCAGCAGAATGTGGTATGAGCAGTTCTTC.

The rearrangement joins TRBV7-9 to TRBJ1-5; TRBD1 matches at 7 bases. Germline assignment: CDR1 SEHNR and CDR2 FQNEAQ (reference sequence). Trimming at V came to 1 base and at J to 4 bases, leaving 4 bases not matched to a gene. The CDR3 runs 15 residues. Here the CDR3 reads CASSLGGGANQPQHF. CDR3 DNA: TGTGCCAGCAGCTTAGGAGGGGGCGCAAATCAGCCCCAGCATTTT.

This clonotype came up a few times. This chain links TRBV7-9 with TRBJ2-7, with a possible D match to TRBD1 (6 bases). Trimming cost V 5 bases and J 2 bases, with 10 bases left between them. CDR3 length: 13 residues. Per the germline V gene, CDR1 is SEHNR and CDR2 is FQNEAQ (reference sequence). The CDR3 reads CASSTGRAYEQYF. The CDR3 DNA is TGTGCCAGCAGCACAGGGAGAGCCTACGAGCAGTACTTC.

This clonotype was detected ten times or more. V usage is TRBV20-1 and J usage is TRBJ2-7, with no clear D. Germline V lookup: CDR1 DFQATT, CDR2 SNEGSKA (reference sequence). The CDR3 is made up of 11 amino acids. CDR3 in amino acids: CSAAGSYEQYF. The CDR3 nucleotides are TGCAGCGCGGCTGGGTCCTACGAGCAGTACTTC.

The chain carries TRBV2 and TRBJ2-5; D ambiguous. The CDR3 runs 12 residues. Germline-derived CDR1 and CDR2 are SNHLY and FYNNEI. V lost 4 bases and J 5 bases, leaving 8 bases between the germline ends. As DNA, the CDR3 is TGTGCCAGCAGTGTGATGGGCGAGACCCAGTACTTC. Its protein is CASSVMGETQYF.

A remark on this clonotype: A much larger clone sits a single nucleotide away, making a read error possible. The chain has TRBV7-3 and TRBJ2-1; no firm D call. Per germline, CDR1 SGHTA and CDR2 FQGTGA. CDR3 length equals 12 residues. The CDR3 spells CASSSAYNGQFF. Written as DNA, the CDR3 is TGTGCCAGCAGCTCGGCCTACAATGGGCAGTTCTTC.

The chain is built from TRBV27 and TRBJ1-1; TRBD1 matches at 9 bases. With 7 bases clipped from V and 3 bases from J, the junction kept 6 bases outside the gene matches. CDR3 size: 14 residues. Germline lookup yields CDR1 MNHEY and CDR2 SMNVEV (reference sequence). CDR3 in amino acids: CASIPDRGYTEAFF. CDR3 DNA sequence: TGTGCCAGCATCCCGGACAGGGGCTACACTGAAGCTTTCTTT.

This clonotype was recorded a few times. The rearrangement links TRBV3-1 to TRBJ2-7; 13 bases map to TRBD2. This CDR3 is built from 16 residues. Germline CDR1 is LGHDT and CDR2 is YNNKEL (reference sequence). J gave up 6 bases and V 3 bases, and 8 bases lay outside the gene matches. The DNA of the CDR3 is TGTGCCAGCAGCCACTTAGGACTAGCGGGAGCGGGCGAGCAGTACTTC. This sequence encodes CASSHLGLAGAGEQYF.

The chain links TRBV20-1 to TRBJ1-1, with D tentatively TRBD1 (6 bases). There are 15 residues in the CDR3. V gave up 3 bases and J gave up 4 bases, with 18 bases separating them. CDR1 is DFQATT and CDR2 is SNEGSKA in the germline V gene (reference sequence). CDR3 residues: CSARDPQGFGTEAFF. CDR3 DNA sequence: TGCAGTGCTAGGGACCCTCAGGGGTTCGGCACTGAAGCTTTCTTT.

This clonotype turned up a few times. The gene calls are TRBV20-1 and TRBJ1-2; no clear D. CDR1 and CDR2 (germline): DFQATT, SNEGSKA (reference sequence). The length of the CDR3 is 9 residues. The ends were cut back, 3 bases at V and 7 bases at J, with 3 bases in the middle. This chain's CDR3 is CSASRGYTF. CDR3 coding DNA: TGCAGTGCTAGTCGTGGCTACACCTTC.

In this sample, this clonotype turned up a few times. The V and J genes are TRBV11-2 and TRBJ2-2; D not certain. CDR3 size: 12 residues. Trimming took off 5 bases at V and 5 bases at J, with 6 bases between the two ends. Germline CDR1 SGHAT, CDR2 FQNNGV. The CDR3 here is CASSRATGELFF. CDR3 bases: TGTGCCAGCAGCCGAGCTACCGGGGAGCTGTTTTTT.

J is TRBJ2-4 and V is TRBV9, with D tentatively TRBD1 or TRBD2 (6 bases each). V gave up 0 bases and J gave up 9 bases, with 10 bases separating them. The CDR3 loop spans 13 amino acids. Germline CDR1 reads SGDLS; CDR2 reads YYNGEE. The CDR3 protein is CASSVEGGGIQYF. The CDR3 nucleotides are TGTGCCAGCAGCGTAGAGGGGGGAGGCATTCAGTACTTC.

Remarks on this clonotype: The germline gene is not matched at one end of the junction; a read error may be the cause. This chain connects TRBV9 to TRBJ2-3; 12 bases map to TRBD2. Germline-derived CDR1 and CDR2 are SGDLS and YYNGEE. The length of the CDR3 is 15 residues. CDR3 DNA sequence: TGTGCTAGCAGCGTACTAGCGGGGGGCGCAGATACGCAGTATTTT. This sequence encodes CASSVLAGGADTQYF.

This clonotype was seen only a few times. The V call is TRBV7-2, the J call TRBJ2-3; D gene ambiguous. This CDR3 region has 16 residues. Per germline, CDR1 SGHTA and CDR2 FQGNSA. Trimming removed 5 bases from V and 3 bases from J, with 18 bases in between. The CDR3 protein is CASSTLVGLVTDTQYF. CDR3 in DNA: TGTGCCAGCAGCACATTGGTGGGTCTGGTTACAGATACGCAGTATTTT.

The chain uses TRBV28 and TRBJ2-2; 8 bases match TRBD2. V gave up 8 bases and J gave up 0 bases; unmatched junction bases: 5. The length of the CDR3 is 15 residues. The germline gives CDR1 MDHEN, CDR2 SYDVKM. The CDR3 reads CASHSGGTNTGELFF. In nucleotides, the CDR3 is TGTGCCAGCCATTCGGGGGGGACGAACACCGGGGAGCTGTTTTTT.

The chain carries TRBV13 and TRBJ2-5; D perhaps matches TRBD1 (6 bases). The end of the DNA is better explained by TRBJ2-7, so the J call may be wrong. Germline-derived CDR1 and CDR2 are PRHDT and FYEKMQ (reference sequence). CDR3 length: 14 residues. The CDR3, as DNA: TGTGCCAGCAGCCTCCGGGGACACTACTACGAGCAGTACTTC. It yields the protein CASSLRGHYYEQYF.

The rearrangement joins TRBV28 to TRBJ1-1; unclear D gene. The V end lost 5 bases, the J end lost 11 bases, and 18 bases lay between the germline ends. The CDR3 is made up of 13 amino acids. The germline gives CDR1 MDHEN, CDR2 SYDVKM. The CDR3 DNA sequence: TGTGCCAGCAGTCTCAGACGGTCCAATAGGGCTTTCTTT. As protein: CASSLRRSNRAFF.

This chain links TRBV13 with TRBJ1-2; 9 bases are shared with TRBD1. The CDR3 sequence is 15 residues long. Trimming removed 3 bases from V and 4 bases from J; junction bases left unmatched: 6. The germline gives CDR1 PRHDT, CDR2 FYEKMQ (reference sequence). In DNA form, the CDR3 reads TGTGCCAGCAGCTTTGAGGGACAGGGACCCTATGGCTACACCTTC. Amino acid sequence: CASSFEGQGPYGYTF.

This chain links TRBV20-1 with TRBJ2-2; 10 bases map to TRBD1. The CDR3 spans 15 residues. Germline V gene data show CDR1 as DFQATT and CDR2 as SNEGSKA (reference sequence). J was trimmed by 0 bases and V by 5 bases; bases with no gene match: 3. CDR3 bases: TGCAGTGCTGAGACAGGGGGCCCGAACACCGGGGAGCTGTTTTTT. Its translation: CSAETGGPNTGELFF.